The entry below gives a single T cell receptor (beta chain) sequence along with its context. Antigen specificity is unknown. These data originate in a study of vaccination effects on CD4 cells after COVID-19. Study results and caveats: Long after vaccination, the clones induced by infection and by vaccine shrank markedly in size.

Trimming removed 4 bases from V and 9 bases from J, with 11 bases in between. This CDR3 is 12 amino acids long. The germline CDR1 and CDR2 sequences are LGHDT and YNNKEL (reference sequence). Viral peptide pool expansion of antigen-specific CD4+ T cells preceded sequencing in the ViraFEST assay. With roughly 9 days of culture completed, CD4+ T cells were isolated. Culturing of 2 million to 2.5 million PBMC per well took place with roughly 9.4 IU/ml IL-2 and about 9.3 ug/ml peptides. Both day 3 and day 7 saw half the medium replaced with IL-2 medium. Some clones are missing from TCRdb's copy, which holds only in-frame ones; the method was immunoSEQ multiplex PCR. Altogether 30,000 to 35,000 clones are present, roughly two thirds being singletons, with the ten largest covering 25% to 30%.

The genes are TRBV3-1 (or the pseudogene TRBV3-2) and TRBJ2-3; possibly TRBD2 for D (5 bases). This clonotype was sampled from a human donor who received a COVID-19 vaccine. Sequencing was performed on CD4+ T cells from PBMCs cultured with HCoV-229E spike peptides, taken before COVID-19 vaccination. The CDR3 is CASSPRTDTQYF. The CDR3 DNA reads TGTGCCAGCAGCCCGAGGACTGACACGCAGTATTTT.